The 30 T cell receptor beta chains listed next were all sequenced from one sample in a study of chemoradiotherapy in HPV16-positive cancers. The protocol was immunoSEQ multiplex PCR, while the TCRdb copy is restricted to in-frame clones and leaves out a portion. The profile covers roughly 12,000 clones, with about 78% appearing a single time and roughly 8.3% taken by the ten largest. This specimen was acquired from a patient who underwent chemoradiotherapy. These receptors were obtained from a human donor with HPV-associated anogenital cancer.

The CDR3 DNA sequence: TGTGCCAGCAGCCGACTAGCGGGAGAGGTAGATACGCAGTATTTT. Encoded protein: CASSRLAGEVDTQYF. This chain links TRBV7-3 with TRBJ2-3; 12 positions match TRBD2. This CDR3 comprises 15 residues. J lost 5 bases, V lost 5 bases, and 5 bases had no gene match. Per germline, CDR1 SGHTA and CDR2 FQGTGA.

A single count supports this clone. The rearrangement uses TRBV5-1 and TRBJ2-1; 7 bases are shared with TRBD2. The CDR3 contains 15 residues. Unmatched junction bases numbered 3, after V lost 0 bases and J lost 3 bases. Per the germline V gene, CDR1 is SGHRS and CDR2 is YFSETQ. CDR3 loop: CASSLDGRNYNEQFF. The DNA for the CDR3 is TGCGCCAGCAGCTTGGACGGGAGGAACTACAATGAGCAGTTCTTC. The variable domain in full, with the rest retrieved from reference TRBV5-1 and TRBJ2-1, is KAGVTQTPRYLIKTRGQQVTLSCSPISGHRSVSWYQQTPGQGLQFLFEYFSETQRNKGNFPGRFSGRQFSNSRSEMNVSTLELGDSALYLCASSLDGRNYNEQFFGPGTRLTVL.

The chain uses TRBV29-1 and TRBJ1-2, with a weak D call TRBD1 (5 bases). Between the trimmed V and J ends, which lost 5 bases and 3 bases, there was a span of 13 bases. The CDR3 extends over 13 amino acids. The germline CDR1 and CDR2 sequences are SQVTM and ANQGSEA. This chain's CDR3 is CSVLPGGDYGYTF. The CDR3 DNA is TGCAGCGTTCTCCCGGGGGGAGACTATGGCTACACCTTC. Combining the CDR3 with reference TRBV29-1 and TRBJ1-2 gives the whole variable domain SAVISQKPSRDICQRGTSLTIQCQVDSQVTMMFWYRQQPGQSLTLIATANQGSEATYESGFVIDKFPISRPNLTFSTLTVSNMSPEDSSIYLCSVLPGGDYGYTFGSGTRLTVV.

CDR3 sequence: CASSQVNKRTSGRANTGELFF. CDR3 coding DNA: TGCGCCAGCAGCCAAGTAAATAAGAGGACTAGCGGGAGGGCGAACACCGGGGAGCTGTTTTTT. The rearrangement links TRBV4-3 to TRBJ2-2; 15 nucleotides align to TRBD2. This CDR3 contains 21 residues. Germline assignment: CDR1 LGHNA and CDR2 YSLEER. V lost 1 base, J lost 0 bases, and 9 bases stayed unmatched.

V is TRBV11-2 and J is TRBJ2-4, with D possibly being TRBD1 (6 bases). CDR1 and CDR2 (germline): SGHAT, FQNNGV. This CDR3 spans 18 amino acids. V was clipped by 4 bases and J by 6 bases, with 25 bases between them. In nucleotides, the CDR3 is TGTGCCAGCAGCTCGAGACCGGGACAAGTCGTGGACCCAAACATTCAGTACTTC. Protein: CASSSRPGQVVDPNIQYF.

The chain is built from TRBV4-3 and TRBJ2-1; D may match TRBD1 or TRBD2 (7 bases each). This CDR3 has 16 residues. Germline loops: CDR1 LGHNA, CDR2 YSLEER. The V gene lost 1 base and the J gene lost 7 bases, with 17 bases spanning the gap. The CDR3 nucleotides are TGCGCCAGCAGCCAAGTGGGAGGGGGCGTGCGGAATGAGCAGTTCTTC. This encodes CASSQVGGGVRNEQFF.

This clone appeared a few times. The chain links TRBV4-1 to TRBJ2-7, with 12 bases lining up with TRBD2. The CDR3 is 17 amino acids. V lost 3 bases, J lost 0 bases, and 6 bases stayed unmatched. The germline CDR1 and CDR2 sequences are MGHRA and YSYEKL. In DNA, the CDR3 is TGCGCCAGCAGCCACGGGACTAGCGGGCGAGCCTCCTACGAGCAGTACTTC. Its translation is CASSHGTSGRASYEQYF.

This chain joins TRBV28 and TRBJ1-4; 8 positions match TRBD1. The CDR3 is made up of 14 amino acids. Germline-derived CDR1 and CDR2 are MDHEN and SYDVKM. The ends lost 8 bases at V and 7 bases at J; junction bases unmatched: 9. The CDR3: CASQDRGFGEKLFF. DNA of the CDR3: TGTGCCAGCCAAGACAGGGGATTCGGTGAAAAACTGTTTTTT.

This CDR3 reads CASSEASLKYNEQFF. The CDR3 DNA sequence: TGTGCCAGCAGTGAAGCTTCCCTAAAATACAATGAGCAGTTCTTC. This chain links TRBV6-1 with TRBJ2-1; D gene unclear. This CDR3 comprises 15 residues. V dropped 0 bases and J dropped 4 bases, with 10 bases sitting between them. Germline V gene data show CDR1 as MNHNS and CDR2 as SASEGT.

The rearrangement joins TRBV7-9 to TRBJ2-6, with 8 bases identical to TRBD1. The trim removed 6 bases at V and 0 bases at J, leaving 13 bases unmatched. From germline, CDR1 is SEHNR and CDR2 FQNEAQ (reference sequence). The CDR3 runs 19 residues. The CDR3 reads CASSHLPGQAVSGANVLTF. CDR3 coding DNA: TGTGCCAGCAGTCATCTACCGGGACAGGCCGTCTCTGGGGCCAACGTCCTGACTTTC.

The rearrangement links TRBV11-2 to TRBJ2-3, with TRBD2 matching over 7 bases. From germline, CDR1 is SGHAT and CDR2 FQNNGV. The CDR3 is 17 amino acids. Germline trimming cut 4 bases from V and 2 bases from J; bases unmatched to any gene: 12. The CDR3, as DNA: TGTGCCAGCAGCTCGCCCGGACTAGTAAGTTCCACAGATACGCAGTATTTT. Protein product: CASSSPGLVSSTDTQYF.

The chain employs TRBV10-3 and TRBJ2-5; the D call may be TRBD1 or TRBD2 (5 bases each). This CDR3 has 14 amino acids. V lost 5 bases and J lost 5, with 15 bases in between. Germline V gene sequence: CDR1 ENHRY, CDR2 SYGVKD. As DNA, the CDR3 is TGTGCCATCAGTATCACATCAGGGACGGAGACCCAGTACTTC. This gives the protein CAISITSGTETQYF.

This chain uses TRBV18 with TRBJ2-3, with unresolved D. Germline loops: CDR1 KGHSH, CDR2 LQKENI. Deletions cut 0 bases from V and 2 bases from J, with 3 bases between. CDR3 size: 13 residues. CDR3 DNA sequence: TGTGCCAGCTCACCACCGGTCACAGATACGCAGTATTTT. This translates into CASSPPVTDTQYF. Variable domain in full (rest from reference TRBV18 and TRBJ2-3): NAGVMQNPRHLVRRRGQEARLRCSPMKGHSHVYWYRQLPEEGLKFMVYLQKENIIDESGMPKERFSAEFPKEGPSILRIQQVVRGDSAAYFCASSPPVTDTQYFGPGTRLTVL.

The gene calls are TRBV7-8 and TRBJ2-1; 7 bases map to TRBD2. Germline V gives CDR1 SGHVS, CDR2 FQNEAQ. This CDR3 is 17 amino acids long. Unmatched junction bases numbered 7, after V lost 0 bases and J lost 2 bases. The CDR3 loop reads CASSLAFSGGAYNEQFF. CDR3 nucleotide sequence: TGTGCCAGCAGCTTAGCTTTTTCGGGAGGCGCCTACAATGAGCAGTTCTTC.

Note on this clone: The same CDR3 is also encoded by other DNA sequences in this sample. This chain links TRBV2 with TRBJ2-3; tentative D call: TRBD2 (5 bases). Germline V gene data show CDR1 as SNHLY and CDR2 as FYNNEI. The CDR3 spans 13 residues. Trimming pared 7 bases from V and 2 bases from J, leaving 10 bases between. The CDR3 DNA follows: TGTGCCAGCAACGGGGTTTTCACAGATACGCAGTATTTT. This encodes CASNGVFTDTQYF.

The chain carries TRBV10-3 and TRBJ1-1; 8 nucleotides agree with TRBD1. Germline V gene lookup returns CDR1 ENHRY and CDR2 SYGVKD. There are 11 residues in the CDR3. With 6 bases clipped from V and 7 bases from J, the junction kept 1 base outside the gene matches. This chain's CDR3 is CAIRDRVEAFF. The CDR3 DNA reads TGTGCCATCAGGGACAGGGTTGAAGCTTTCTTT.

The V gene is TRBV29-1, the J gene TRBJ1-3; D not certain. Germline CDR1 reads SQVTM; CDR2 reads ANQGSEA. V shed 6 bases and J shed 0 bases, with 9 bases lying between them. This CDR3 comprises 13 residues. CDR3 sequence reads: CSVGMSSGNTIYF. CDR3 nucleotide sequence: TGCAGCGTAGGCATGAGCTCTGGAAACACCATATATTTT.

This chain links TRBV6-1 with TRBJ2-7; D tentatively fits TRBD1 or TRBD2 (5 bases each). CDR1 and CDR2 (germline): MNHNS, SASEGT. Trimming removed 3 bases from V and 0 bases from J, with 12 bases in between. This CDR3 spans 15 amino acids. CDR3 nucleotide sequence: TGTGCCAGCAGTGACGGGGCTACTCACTCCTACGAGCAGTACTTC. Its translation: CASSDGATHSYEQYF.

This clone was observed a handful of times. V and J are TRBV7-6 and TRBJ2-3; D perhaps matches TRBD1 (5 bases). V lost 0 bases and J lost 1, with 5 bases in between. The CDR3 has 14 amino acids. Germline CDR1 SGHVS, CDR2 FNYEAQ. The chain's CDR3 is CASSLATGTDTQYF. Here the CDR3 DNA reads TGTGCCAGCAGCTTAGCGACAGGCACAGATACGCAGTATTTT.

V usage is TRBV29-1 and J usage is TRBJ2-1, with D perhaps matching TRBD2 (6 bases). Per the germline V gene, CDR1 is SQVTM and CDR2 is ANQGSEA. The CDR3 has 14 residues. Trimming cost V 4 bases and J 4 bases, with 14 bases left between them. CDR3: CSVGTGVRYNEQFF. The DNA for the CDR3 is TGCAGCGTTGGGACGGGAGTGAGGTACAATGAGCAGTTCTTC.

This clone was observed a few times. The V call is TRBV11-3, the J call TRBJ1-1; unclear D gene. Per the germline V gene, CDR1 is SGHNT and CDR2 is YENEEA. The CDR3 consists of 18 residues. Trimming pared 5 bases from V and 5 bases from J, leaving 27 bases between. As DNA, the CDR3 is TGTGCCAGCAGCCAAAGGCGGGATTGGGAGGGAAGAAGGACTGAAGCTTTCTTT. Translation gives CASSQRRDWEGRRTEAFF. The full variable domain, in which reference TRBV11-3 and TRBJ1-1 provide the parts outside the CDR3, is EAGVVQSPRYKIIEKKQPVAFWCNPISGHNTLYWYLQNLGQGPELLIRYENEEAVDDSQLPKDRFSAERLKGVDSTLKIQPAELGDSAVYLCASSQRRDWEGRRTEAFFGQGTRLTVV.

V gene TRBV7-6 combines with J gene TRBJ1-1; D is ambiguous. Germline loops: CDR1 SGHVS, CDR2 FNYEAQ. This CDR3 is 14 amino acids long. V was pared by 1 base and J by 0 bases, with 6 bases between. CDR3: CASSLDSVNTEAFF. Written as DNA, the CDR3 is TGTGCCAGCAGCTTAGATAGCGTGAACACTGAAGCTTTCTTT.

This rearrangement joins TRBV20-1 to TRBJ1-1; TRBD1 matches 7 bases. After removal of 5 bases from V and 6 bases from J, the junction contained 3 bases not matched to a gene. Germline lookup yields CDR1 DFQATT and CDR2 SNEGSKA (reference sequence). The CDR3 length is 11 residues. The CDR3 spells CSAHQGAEAFF. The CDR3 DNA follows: TGCAGTGCTCATCAGGGGGCTGAAGCTTTCTTT.

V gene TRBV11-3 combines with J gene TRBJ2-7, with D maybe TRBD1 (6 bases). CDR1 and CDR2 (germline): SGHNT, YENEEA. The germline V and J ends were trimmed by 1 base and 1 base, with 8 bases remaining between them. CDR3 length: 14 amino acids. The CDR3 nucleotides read TGTGCCAGCAGCTTAGGACAGGAATCCTACGAGCAGTACTTC. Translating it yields CASSLGQESYEQYF.

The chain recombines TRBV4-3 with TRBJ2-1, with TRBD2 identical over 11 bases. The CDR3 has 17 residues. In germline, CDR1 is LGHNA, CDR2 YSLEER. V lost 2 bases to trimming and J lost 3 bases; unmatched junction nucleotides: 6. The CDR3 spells CASSQPPGTSGYNEQFF. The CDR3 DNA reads TGCGCCAGCAGCCAACCCCCCGGGACTAGCGGCTACAATGAGCAGTTCTTC.

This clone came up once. CDR3 region: CASRETGGNEKLFF. For the CDR3, the DNA is TGTGCCAGCAGGGAGACAGGCGGGAATGAAAAACTGTTTTTT. This chain links TRBV6-6 with TRBJ1-4; perhaps TRBD1 as D (6 bases). This CDR3 is 14 amino acids long. V lost 6 bases, J lost 5 bases, and 13 bases lay in between. CDR1 is MNHNY, CDR2 SVGAGI, per germline (reference sequence).

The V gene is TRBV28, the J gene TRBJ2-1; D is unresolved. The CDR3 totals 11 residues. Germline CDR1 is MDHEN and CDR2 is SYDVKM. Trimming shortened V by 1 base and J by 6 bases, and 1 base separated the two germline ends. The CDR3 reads CASSLFNEQFF. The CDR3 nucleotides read TGTGCCAGCAGTTTATTCAATGAGCAGTTCTTC.

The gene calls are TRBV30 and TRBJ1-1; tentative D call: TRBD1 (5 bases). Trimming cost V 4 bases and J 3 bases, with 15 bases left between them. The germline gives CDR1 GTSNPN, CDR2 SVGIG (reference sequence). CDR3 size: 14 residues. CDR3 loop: CAWTGGLVDTEAFF. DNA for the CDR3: TGTGCCTGGACCGGGGGATTGGTCGACACTGAAGCTTTCTTT.

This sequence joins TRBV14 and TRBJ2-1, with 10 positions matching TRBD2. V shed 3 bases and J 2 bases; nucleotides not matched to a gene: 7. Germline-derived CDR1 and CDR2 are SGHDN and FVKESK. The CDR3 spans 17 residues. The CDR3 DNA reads TGTGCCAGCAGCCACCTTTTAGCGGGAGGCCCCTACAATGAGCAGTTCTTC. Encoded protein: CASSHLLAGGPYNEQFF.

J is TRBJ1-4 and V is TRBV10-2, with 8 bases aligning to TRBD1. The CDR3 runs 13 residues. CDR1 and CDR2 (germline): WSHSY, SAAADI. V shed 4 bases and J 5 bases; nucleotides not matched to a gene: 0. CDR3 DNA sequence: TGCGCCAGCAGTGGGACAGGGAATGAAAAACTGTTTTTT. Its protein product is CASSGTGNEKLFF.